Following are 29 T cell receptor beta chains from one sample sequenced in a study of T cell responses to AZD1222 COVID-19 vaccine. The table came from immunoSEQ multiplex PCR; TCRdb's copy has only in-frame clones and leaves some out. Altogether around 180,000 clones are present, 75% to 95% being singletons, with the ten largest covering about 2.6%. Sample: peripheral blood, taken on day 0 of AZD1222 vaccination. The receptor source for this set is an adult in good health.

This chain links TRBV29-1 with TRBJ2-5; D not certain. The ends were cut back, 3 bases at V and 5 bases at J, with 16 bases in the middle. Germline CDR1 reads SQVTM; CDR2 reads ANQGSEA. CDR3 length: 14 amino acids. The CDR3 sequence: CSVELGLQRETQYF. For the CDR3, the DNA is TGCAGCGTTGAGTTAGGGCTCCAGAGGGAGACCCAGTACTTC.

The chain uses TRBV10-3 and TRBJ1-1, with D possibly being TRBD1 (6 bases). V was pared by 6 bases and J by 1 base, with 12 bases between. Germline CDR1 is ENHRY and CDR2 is SYGVKD. The CDR3 length is 14 residues. CDR3: CAIRLQGGNTEAFF. The CDR3 DNA is TGTGCCATCAGATTACAGGGAGGGAACACTGAAGCTTTCTTT.

This chain uses TRBV2 with TRBJ1-1; possible D gene TRBD1, 5 bases. Per the germline V gene, CDR1 is SNHLY and CDR2 is FYNNEI. The CDR3 spans 13 residues. The germline V and J ends were trimmed by 6 bases and 8 bases, with 16 bases remaining between them. CDR3 sequence: CASRSGGLQEAFF. DNA for the CDR3: TGTGCCAGCAGGAGCGGGGGACTCCAGGAAGCTTTCTTT.

The chain recombines TRBV6-5 with TRBJ1-1; 8 bases line up with TRBD1. The length of the CDR3 is 14 residues. The V gene's germline CDR1 is MNHEY and CDR2 SVGAGI. V lost 7 bases to trimming and J lost 4 bases; unmatched junction nucleotides: 8. Written as DNA, the CDR3 is TGTGCCAGCAACGACAGGGGCCGGACCACTGAAGCTTTCTTT. This gives the protein CASNDRGRTTEAFF.

The CDR3 coding sequence is TGTGCCACCAGTGCAACAGGGGCCAAAACAGATACGCAGTATTTT. It is translated as CATSATGAKTDTQYF. The chain combines TRBV24-1 with TRBJ2-3; 7 bases agree with TRBD1. This CDR3 has 15 residues. Germline assignment: CDR1 KGHDR and CDR2 SFDVKD. With V trimmed by 5 bases and J by 3 bases, 7 bases remained unmatched.

This chain connects TRBV5-1 to TRBJ1-2; no clear D. V gave up 9 bases and J gave up 8 bases, with 26 bases separating them. CDR3 length: 15 residues. Per the germline V gene, CDR1 is SGHRS and CDR2 is YFSETQ. CDR3 sequence (DNA): TGCGCCACCGGTCCGGGTACTACCTCTGGAGGAGGCTACACCTTC. Amino acids: CATGPGTTSGGGYTF.

The chain recombines TRBV5-8 with TRBJ2-3; 9 bases map to TRBD2. In germline, CDR1 is SGHTS, CDR2 YDEGEE. V shed 2 bases, J shed 6 bases, and the junction held 7 bases outside the gene matches. The CDR3 length is 15 residues. The CDR3 here is CASSFIRGGADTQYF. CDR3 DNA: TGTGCCAGCAGCTTTATTCGCGGGGGGGCCGATACGCAGTATTTT.

J is TRBJ1-6 and V is TRBV5-5; TRBD1 aligns across 9 bases. The V segment lost 4 bases and the J segment 5 bases; nucleotides outside the gene matches: 4. Germline loops: CDR1 SGHKS, CDR2 YYEKEE (reference sequence). The CDR3 is 15 residues long. The CDR3 protein is CASSVQGADNSPLHF. The CDR3 DNA reads as TGTGCCAGCAGCGTACAGGGGGCGGATAATTCACCCCTCCACTTT.

The V gene is TRBV5-1, the J gene TRBJ2-5, with 9 nucleotides matching TRBD2. The V segment lost 0 bases and the J segment 0 bases; nucleotides outside the gene matches: 6. The CDR3 is made up of 17 amino acids. CDR1 SGHRS and CDR2 YFSETQ come from the germline V gene. The CDR3 spells CASSLETSGWYQETQYF. The DNA for the CDR3 is TGCGCCAGCAGCTTGGAAACTAGCGGGTGGTACCAAGAGACCCAGTACTTC.

The chain is built from TRBV11-3 and TRBJ2-7; D is undetermined. V lost 5 bases and J 3 bases, leaving 5 bases between the germline ends. CDR1 is SGHNT, CDR2 YENEEA, per germline. The CDR3 loop spans 11 amino acids. The CDR3 DNA follows: TGTGCCAGCAGCCACCGCTACGAGCAGTACTTC. Translating gives CASSHRYEQYF.

V is TRBV6-5 and J is TRBJ2-5; D is uncertain. Germline lookup yields CDR1 MNHEY and CDR2 SVGAGI. The CDR3 totals 15 residues. The germline V and J ends were trimmed by 0 bases and 0 bases, with 8 bases remaining between them. DNA of the CDR3: TGTGCCAGCAGTTACTCGAGTCTAAACCAAGAGACCCAGTACTTC. Protein: CASSYSSLNQETQYF.

The rearrangement links TRBV29-1 to TRBJ1-2, with D hard to call. Deletions cut 2 bases from V and 2 bases from J, with 6 bases between. This CDR3 is 12 amino acids long. From germline, CDR1 is SQVTM and CDR2 ANQGSEA. This chain's CDR3 is CSVEMPNYGYTF. CDR3 sequence (DNA): TGCAGCGTTGAAATGCCGAACTATGGCTACACCTTC.

The chain has TRBV19 and TRBJ1-4; D is ambiguous. The germline V and J ends were trimmed by 7 bases and 8 bases, with 14 bases remaining between them. Per the germline V gene, CDR1 is LNHDA and CDR2 is SQIVND (reference sequence). The length of the CDR3 is 13 residues. CDR3 coding DNA: TGTGCCAGTAACAGCAGGCTGTACGAAAAACTGTTTTTT. It specifies CASNSRLYEKLFF. Complete variable domain (other parts from reference TRBV19 and TRBJ1-4): DGGITQSPKYLFRKEGQNVTLSCEQNLNHDAMYWYRQDPGQGLRLIYYSQIVNDFQKGDIAEGYSVSREKKESFPLTVTSAQKNPTAFYLCASNSRLYEKLFFGSGTQLSVL.

The chain combines TRBV5-4 with TRBJ1-1, with TRBD1 matching over 7 bases. This CDR3 has 15 amino acids. With 3 bases clipped from V and 4 bases from J, the junction kept 9 bases outside the gene matches. CDR1 and CDR2 (germline): SGHNT, YYREEE (reference sequence). This chain's CDR3 is CASSSGQVVSTEAFF. In DNA form, the CDR3 reads TGTGCCAGCAGCTCAGGACAGGTCGTCTCCACTGAAGCTTTCTTT.

This sequence joins TRBV25-1 and TRBJ1-2, with 9 bases aligning to TRBD1. The CDR3 is 14 amino acids. The trim removed 4 bases at V and 6 bases at J, leaving 6 bases unmatched. The germline V gene has CDR1 MGHDK and CDR2 SYGVNS. The CDR3 DNA is TGTGCCAGCAGTGCTGACAGGGGGTGGGATGGCTACACCTTC. It specifies CASSADRGWDGYTF.

This sequence joins TRBV9 and TRBJ2-7; D ambiguous. The germline V gene encodes CDR1 SGDLS and CDR2 YYNGEE. V gave up 3 bases and J gave up 2 bases, with 27 bases separating them. CDR3 length: 19 residues. CDR3 nucleotides: TGTGCCAGCAGCGCCCGTTTTTCCCTCCGCCAGATAACCACCTACGAGCAGTACTTC. Encoded protein: CASSARFSLRQITTYEQYF.

The CDR3 loop is CASSVAAGRDSTDTQYF. CDR3 DNA sequence: TGTGCCAGCAGCGTAGCGGCGGGGAGGGACAGCACAGATACGCAGTATTTT. V and J are TRBV9 and TRBJ2-3; TRBD2 aligns across 7 bases. J lost 0 bases, V lost 0 bases, and 7 bases had no gene match. Germline lookup yields CDR1 SGDLS and CDR2 YYNGEE. CDR3 length: 17 residues.

The count of this clone is one. The rearrangement links TRBV27 to TRBJ1-5, with 8 positions matching TRBD1. This CDR3 contains 14 residues. Germline V gene lookup returns CDR1 MNHEY and CDR2 SMNVEV (reference sequence). The V and J ends lost 5 bases and 4 bases, in that order; junction bases with no gene match: 4. Written as DNA, the CDR3 is TGTGCCAGCAGTCCGACAGGGGTGAATCAGCCCCAGCATTTT. This encodes CASSPTGVNQPQHF.

V usage is TRBV19 and J usage is TRBJ1-5; no firm D call. V was shortened by 1 base and J by 3 bases, with 4 bases between the two germline ends. The CDR3 consists of 13 residues. CDR1 and CDR2 (germline): LNHDA, SQIVND (reference sequence). The CDR3 region is CASSIASNQPQHF. For the CDR3, the DNA is TGTGCCAGTAGTATAGCTTCCAATCAGCCCCAGCATTTT.

This chain connects TRBV20-1 to TRBJ2-7, with D unclear. Trimming shortened V by 3 bases and J by 6 bases, and 15 bases separated the two germline ends. This CDR3 spans 13 amino acids. Germline CDR1 and CDR2: DFQATT and SNEGSKA (reference sequence). CDR3: CSASGLVDGEQYF. The CDR3 DNA sequence: TGCAGTGCTAGTGGCCTAGTAGACGGCGAGCAGTACTTC.

About this clone itself: This sample includes further DNA sequences coding for the same CDR3. V is TRBV4-2 and J is TRBJ2-5; unclear D gene. With 1 base removed from V and 0 bases from J, the gap between germline ends came to 3 bases. This CDR3 contains 13 residues. Germline V lookup: CDR1 LGHNA, CDR2 YNFKEQ. The CDR3: CASSQGYQETQYF. DNA for the CDR3: TGTGCCAGCAGCCAAGGATACCAAGAGACCCAGTACTTC.

The chain employs TRBV6-1 and TRBJ1-1; unclear D gene. The CDR3 covers 14 residues. V lost 3 bases and J lost 7, with 15 bases in between. The germline CDR1 and CDR2 sequences are MNHNS and SASEGT. In nucleotides, the CDR3 is TGTGCCAGCAGTGACCCAGGCCGGGTGAGTGAAGCTTTCTTT. It is translated as CASSDPGRVSEAFF.

The chain joins TRBV3-1 (or the pseudogene TRBV3-2) to TRBJ1-6; D gene unclear. There are 16 residues in the CDR3. Germline V CDR1 and CDR2: LGHDT, YNNKEL (reference sequence). V gave up 6 bases and J gave up 5 bases, with 17 bases separating them. The CDR3 region has the DNA TGTGCCAGCAGACCTACAGTCAGCGGGGATAATTCACCCCTCCACTTT. Protein: CASRPTVSGDNSPLHF.

This clone was picked up one time. V usage is TRBV21-1 and J usage is TRBJ2-1; the table gives TRBD2 as D, unverified against the DNA. TRBV21-1 is marked as a pseudogene. The CDR3 spans 17 residues. CDR3 in DNA: TGTGCCAGCAGCAAAATTAAGACTAGCGGGGAAGACAATGAGCAGTTCTTC. Translated, it gives CASSKIKTSGEDNEQFF.

This clone has a single count. The V and J genes are TRBV19 and TRBJ2-7; TRBD1 aligns across 11 bases. V lost 5 bases and J lost 2; bases outside the gene matches: 5. The CDR3 loop spans 15 amino acids. Germline loops: CDR1 LNHDA, CDR2 SQIVND (reference sequence). The CDR3 is CASSFGTGGTYEQYF. The CDR3 coding sequence is TGTGCCAGTAGTTTCGGGACAGGGGGTACCTACGAGCAGTACTTC.

The V gene is TRBV7-8, the J gene TRBJ2-1; D may be TRBD1 (7 bases). Germline V CDR1 and CDR2: SGHVS, FQNEAQ. V dropped 2 bases and J dropped 0 bases, with 14 bases sitting between them. The CDR3 length is 17 residues. In DNA form, the CDR3 reads TGTGCCAGCAGCTTAACGCAGGGGGGAAGCTCCTACAATGAGCAGTTCTTC. It translates to CASSLTQGGSSYNEQFF.

The chain joins TRBV6-5 to TRBJ1-2; D gene ambiguous. CDR1 and CDR2 (germline): MNHEY, SVGAGI. Deletions cut 7 bases from V and 13 bases from J, with 16 bases between. This CDR3 is built from 11 residues. CDR3 residues: CASNPVDTRTF. The CDR3 region has the DNA TGTGCCAGCAACCCGGTGGATACTCGCACCTTC.

The J gene is TRBJ2-2, the V gene TRBV3-1 (or the pseudogene TRBV3-2); 11 positions match TRBD2. The V segment lost 7 bases and the J segment 3 bases; nucleotides outside the gene matches: 10. This CDR3 contains 17 residues. Germline V gene lookup returns CDR1 LGHDT and CDR2 YNNKEL (reference sequence). The CDR3 DNA sequence: TGTGCCAGCACCGCCCTAGCGGGGGGTTTGTACACCGGGGAGCTGTTTTTT. Translated: CASTALAGGLYTGELFF.

V and J are TRBV20-1 and TRBJ2-5; D may match TRBD1 or TRBD2 (6 bases each). The CDR3 is 14 amino acids. V gave up 3 bases and J gave up 4 bases, with 15 bases separating them. Germline CDR1 and CDR2: DFQATT and SNEGSKA (reference sequence). In nucleotides, the CDR3 is TGCAGTGCTAGTAGACCGGGGGCGGTAGAGACCCAGTACTTC. Translated, it gives CSASRPGAVETQYF.